The 18 T cell receptor beta chains below were found in one sample sequenced in a study of shared clonotypes between healthy human individuals. Produced via immunoSEQ multiplex PCR; TCRdb's table is partial and in-frame only. The data contain some 2.1 million clones, roughly 95% of them singletons. Terminally differentiated effector memory CD45RA+ cells were excluded by CCR7 positive selection of CD45RO-negative cells. The material sequenced was naive CD8+ T cells from PBMCs. The receptor source for this set is a man aged 18-30 years in good health. Some clones in this sample may be carry-over from other donors' samples.

This chain links TRBV9 with TRBJ2-2; 7 bases fit TRBD2. This CDR3 has 18 residues. CDR1 and CDR2 (germline): SGDLS, YYNGEE. Trimming cost V 0 bases and J 1 base; bases outside gene matches: 9. The CDR3 here is CASSVAFMASGNTGELFF. The CDR3 coding sequence is TGTGCCAGCAGCGTAGCTTTTATGGCTAGCGGGAACACCGGGGAGCTGTTTTTT.

The rearrangement joins TRBV27 to TRBJ2-7; D unclear. CDR1 is MNHEY, CDR2 SMNVEV, per germline (reference sequence). V was clipped by 6 bases and J by 7 bases, with 19 bases between them. This CDR3 comprises 14 residues. In DNA form, the CDR3 reads TGTGCCAGCAGCCCCAGGCCCTTGCAAGGGGAGCAGTACTTC. Amino acid sequence: CASSPRPLQGEQYF.

Regarding this clone: The sample has other DNA sequences that encode this CDR3 too. The chain has TRBV27 and TRBJ2-3, with 9 nucleotides matching TRBD2. The CDR3 has 15 amino acids. Germline V gene data show CDR1 as MNHEY and CDR2 as SMNVEV (reference sequence). V was clipped by 5 bases and J by 2 bases; unmatched bases: 5. This CDR3 is CASSPTSGFTDTQYF. DNA for the CDR3: TGTGCCAGCAGTCCGACTAGCGGATTCACAGATACGCAGTATTTT.

The chain has TRBV7-8 and TRBJ2-7; 8 nucleotides line up with TRBD2. V gave up 0 bases and J gave up 5 bases; unmatched junction bases: 9. The CDR3 spans 16 residues. Germline-derived CDR1 and CDR2 are SGHVS and FQNEAQ. CDR3 in DNA: TGTGCCAGCAGCTTAGCGCGCGGGACTAGAGGGGACGAGCAGTACTTC. Residues: CASSLARGTRGDEQYF.

This CDR3 reads CASSLWGEGNYEQYF. The CDR3 DNA is TGCGCCAGCAGCCTCTGGGGGGAGGGCAACTACGAGCAGTACTTC. The rearrangement joins TRBV5-1 to TRBJ2-7; 7 positions match TRBD2. Trimming removed 4 bases from V and 3 bases from J; junction bases left unmatched: 10. The CDR3 is made up of 15 amino acids. The germline gives CDR1 SGHRS, CDR2 YFSETQ.

Concerning this clone: Other DNA sequences in the same sample also yield this CDR3. The chain is built from TRBV7-9 and TRBJ2-1; TRBD2 is a possible D gene (6 bases). The CDR3 length is 14 residues. V was trimmed by 3 bases and J by 1 base, leaving 7 bases between them. In germline, CDR1 is SEHNR, CDR2 FQNEAQ (reference sequence). This CDR3 is CASSFSGSYNEQFF. The CDR3 DNA follows: TGTGCCAGCAGCTTTAGCGGTTCCTACAATGAGCAGTTCTTC.

J is TRBJ2-2 and V is TRBV30; 7 nucleotides match TRBD1. The CDR3 runs 17 residues. Per the germline V gene, CDR1 is GTSNPN and CDR2 is SVGIG (reference sequence). After removal of 5 bases from V and 2 bases from J, the junction contained 14 bases not matched to a gene. CDR3 amino acids: CAWVGQTRVENTGELFF. The CDR3 bases are TGTGCCTGGGTGGGACAGACCAGAGTCGAAAACACCGGGGAGCTGTTTTTT.

The chain joins TRBV7-9 to TRBJ2-1; no firm D call. In germline, CDR1 is SEHNR, CDR2 FQNEAQ (reference sequence). V gave up 1 base and J gave up 3 bases, with 10 bases separating them. This CDR3 is 15 amino acids long. The CDR3 DNA is TGTGCCAGCAGCTTAGATCTGGAGCGCTACAATGAGCAGTTCTTC. It specifies CASSLDLERYNEQFF.

V is TRBV12-5 and J is TRBJ2-1; TRBD2 agrees at 12 bases. Germline-derived CDR1 and CDR2 are LGHNT and FRNRAP. V was pared by 4 bases and J by 9 bases, with 7 bases of the junction left unmatched. The CDR3 covers 15 residues. CDR3 amino acids: CASGSLAGGPVEQFF. The CDR3, as DNA: TGTGCTAGTGGTTCCCTAGCGGGAGGGCCTGTTGAGCAGTTCTTC.

This clone has a handful of counts. Other DNA sequences in this specimen translate into the identical CDR3. The chain uses TRBV28 and TRBJ1-1; no firm D call. V was shortened by 6 bases and J by 5 bases, with 13 bases between the two germline ends. The CDR3 runs 13 residues. Germline assignment: CDR1 MDHEN and CDR2 SYDVKM. CDR3 sequence: CASSSLLGTEAFF. In DNA, the CDR3 is TGTGCCAGCAGCTCCCTTTTGGGGACTGAAGCTTTCTTT.

The chain carries TRBV7-9 and TRBJ1-4; D is unresolved. The CDR3 contains 14 residues. Germline CDR1 and CDR2: SEHNR and FQNEAQ (reference sequence). The V and J ends lost 1 base and 6 bases respectively, with 9 bases between them. This CDR3 reads CASSLEFGDEKLFF. As DNA, the CDR3 is TGTGCCAGCAGCTTAGAATTCGGAGATGAAAAACTGTTTTTT.

The genes are TRBV19 and TRBJ2-7; 7 bases are a match to TRBD2. The V segment lost 7 bases and the J segment 0 bases; nucleotides outside the gene matches: 15. CDR3 size: 17 residues. Germline CDR1 LNHDA, CDR2 SQIVND (reference sequence). This CDR3 reads CASMGRREGLHSYEQYF. CDR3 DNA: TGTGCCAGTATGGGGCGGAGGGAGGGCCTACACTCCTACGAGCAGTACTTC. Supplemented by reference TRBV19 and TRBJ2-7, the full variable domain reads DGGITQSPKYLFRKEGQNVTLSCEQNLNHDAMYWYRQDPGQGLRLIYYSQIVNDFQKGDIAEGYSVSREKKESFPLTVTSAQKNPTAFYLCASMGRREGLHSYEQYFGPGTRLTVT.

This clone turned up a few times. This chain links TRBV5-1 with TRBJ2-5; the D is unclear. There are 11 residues in the CDR3. Trimming removed 2 bases at V and 7 bases at J, with 6 bases between. Germline CDR1 SGHRS, CDR2 YFSETQ. The CDR3 region is CASSLPGTQYF. For the CDR3, the DNA is TGCGCCAGCAGCTTACCGGGGACCCAGTACTTC.

This chain connects TRBV5-4 to TRBJ2-5, with TRBD2 identical over 11 bases. CDR3 length: 17 amino acids. CDR1 is SGHNT and CDR2 is YYREEE in the germline V gene (reference sequence). The trim removed 0 bases at V and 5 bases at J, leaving 9 bases unmatched. The CDR3 spells CASSLELAGAPRETQYF. For the CDR3, the DNA is TGTGCCAGCAGCTTGGAACTAGCGGGAGCCCCGCGGGAGACCCAGTACTTC.

The chain couples TRBV14 to TRBJ2-7; a possible D gene is TRBD1 (5 bases). Germline lookup yields CDR1 SGHDN and CDR2 FVKESK. V lost 8 bases, J lost 12 bases, and 23 bases lay in between. The length of the CDR3 is 13 residues. The CDR3 sequence is CASAPPRFPGLYF. The CDR3 nucleotides are TGTGCCAGCGCCCCGCCAAGGTTTCCAGGGCTGTACTTC.

About this clone: Other DNA sequences of this sample code for an identical CDR3. V is TRBV7-2 and J is TRBJ2-5; D is unresolved. The V end lost 5 bases, the J end lost 5 bases, and 9 bases lay between the germline ends. Germline assignment: CDR1 SGHTA and CDR2 FQGNSA. CDR3 length: 12 amino acids. CDR3 sequence (DNA): TGTGCCAGCAGCCCACGGTCGGAGACCCAGTACTTC. This codes for CASSPRSETQYF.

This clone was found a few times. The chain joins TRBV28 to TRBJ1-5; TRBD1 aligns across 8 bases. The CDR3 loop spans 15 amino acids. V dropped 7 bases and J dropped 3; count of bases not matched to a gene: 8. Per germline, CDR1 MDHEN and CDR2 SYDVKM. This CDR3 is CASTKTGALNQPQHF. Written as DNA, the CDR3 is TGTGCCAGCACAAAGACAGGGGCTCTCAATCAGCCCCAGCATTTT.

The V gene is TRBV28, the J gene TRBJ1-2; D is perhaps TRBD1 (5 bases). The V gene lost 6 bases and the J gene lost 0 bases, with 14 bases spanning the gap. The CDR3 consists of 15 residues. CDR1 is MDHEN, CDR2 SYDVKM, per germline. CDR3 sequence (DNA): TGTGCCAGCAGCCGGGGGAGACCCTCTAACTATGGCTACACCTTC. Its protein product is CASSRGRPSNYGYTF.